The present TCR beta chain was sequenced within a study of T cells in Graves' hyperthyroidism and ophthalmopathy. Looking at the study overall: Peripheral blood was taken when the disease was first diagnosed, before any treatment began.

This clonotype has ten or more counts. The antigen remains unidentified. Overall study results and limits: Median prediction lead before ophthalmopathy onset was 6.5 months with the model.

Diagnostic decisions used clinical symptoms, serum thyroxine and TRAb, thyroid ultrasound and orbital computed tomography. Template material for amplifying TCR beta CDR3 regions consisted of RNA transcripts. Primed by the HTBI set, a first-round RT-PCR was run on the TCR CDR3. TCRdb re-called the multiplex PCR reads through MiXCR, storing one row per CDR3 protein. The sample yields over 350,000 distinct CDR3 sequences, roughly 14% seen once. Trimming took off 6 bases at V and 1 base at J, with 7 bases between the two ends. Germline CDR1 is SQVTM and CDR2 is ANQGSEA. The CDR3 is 11 residues long. Sequencing input: blood. The chain links TRBV29-1 to TRBJ2-7; possible D gene TRBD1, 6 bases. The source is a man younger than 35 with Graves' ophthalmopathy. The CDR3 here is CSVGHSYEQYF. The CDR3 DNA reads TGCAGCGTGGGACATTCCTACGAGCAGTACTTC.